In this sample, the clone carrying this TCR beta chain turned up once. Antigen unknown. This sample was taken from a study of T cells in localized non-small cell lung cancer. The CDR3 has 15 residues. Trimming left V 0 bases short and J 1 base short, with 10 bases between. Germline CDR1 is SGHRS and CDR2 is YFSETQ. Points from the study as a whole: The tumor had only one region sequenced, so heterogeneity remains possible.

This table comes from immunoSEQ multiplex PCR, and its TCRdb copy is limited to in-frame clones, with some not included. The table has roughly 50,000 clones, roughly four fifths seen once; the top ten hold 20%. The sequenced sample was peripheral blood, obtained before any cancer treatment. The source is a female donor at least 60 years old with stage II squamous cell lung carcinoma. The chain has TRBV5-1 and TRBJ2-5; D is possibly TRBD1 or TRBD2 (5 bases each). CDR3 sequence: CASSLAGTVQETQYF. CDR3 sequence (DNA): TGCGCCAGCAGCTTGGCGGGGACGGTCCAAGAGACCCAGTACTTC.